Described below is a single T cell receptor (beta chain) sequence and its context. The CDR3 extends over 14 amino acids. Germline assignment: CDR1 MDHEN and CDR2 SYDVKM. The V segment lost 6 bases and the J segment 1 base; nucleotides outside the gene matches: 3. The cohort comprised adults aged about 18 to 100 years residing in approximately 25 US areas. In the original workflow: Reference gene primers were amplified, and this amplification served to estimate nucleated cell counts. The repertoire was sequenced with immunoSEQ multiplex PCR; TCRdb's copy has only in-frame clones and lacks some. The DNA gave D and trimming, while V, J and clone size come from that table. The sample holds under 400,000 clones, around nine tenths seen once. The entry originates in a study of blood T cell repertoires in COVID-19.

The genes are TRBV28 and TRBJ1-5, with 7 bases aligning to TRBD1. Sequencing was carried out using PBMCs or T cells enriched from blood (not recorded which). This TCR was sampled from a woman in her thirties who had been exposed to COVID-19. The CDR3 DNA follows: TGTGCCAGCAGCCCGGGACAGAGCAATCAGCCCCAGCATTTT. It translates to CASSPGQSNQPQHF.